This T cell receptor (beta chain) was observed in a study of OX40 agonist ivuxolimab in advanced cancers. The method was immunoSEQ multiplex PCR; TCRdb's version includes in-frame clones alone and lacks a portion of them. This table has around 100,000 clones, approximately 87% appearing once. This CDR3 spans 11 amino acids. V lost 3 bases, J lost 4 bases, and 7 bases lay in between. CDR1 is DFQATT, CDR2 SNEGSKA, per germline (reference sequence). The V and J genes are TRBV20-1 and TRBJ2-7; D unresolved. This clonotype was obtained from an adult with an advanced solid tumor such as melanoma, head and neck, liver or kidney cancer. The source material was CD4+ or CD8+ T cells sorted from blood, sampled in a trial of the OX40 agonist ivuxolimab. CDR3 bases: TGCAGTGCTAGCCTTGGGTACGAGCAGTACTTC. Translation gives CSASLGYEQYF.